This is a list of T cell receptor beta chains from one sample in a study of vaccination and CD4 T cells after COVID-19. MiXCR, run by TCRdb on the PCR reads, gives a single entry per CDR3 protein. Of 15,000 to 20,000 distinct CDR3 sequences in the sample, around 45% are singletons; the top ten hold roughly 5.7%. Which antigens these TCRs recognize remains unknown. Sequencing used CD4+ T cells from blood, cultured in vitro, obtained before SARS-CoV-2 vaccination. These receptor sequences come from a human donor who had recovered from COVID-19. CDR3s include the opening cysteine and the closing phenylalanine or tryptophan. D genes are given only for firm matches. Not all rows give a size; the values are once, few, many and, for expanded clones, a class.

V gene: TRBV15
clone size: few
J gene: TRBJ1-2
D gene: TRBD1
CDR3 protein: CATSSRTGQGYTF
CDR3 DNA: TGTGCCACCAGCAGCCGGACAGGGCAAGGCTACACCTTC

V gene: TRBV9
clone size: -
J gene: TRBJ1-6
D gene: -
CDR3 protein: CASSVGSAGGSPLHF
CDR3 DNA: TGTGCCAGCAGCGTAGGATCAGCCGGAGGCTCACCCCTCCACTTT

V gene: TRBV19
clone size: -
J gene: TRBJ2-3
D gene: TRBD2
CDR3 protein: CASSAGSGSVTDTQYF
CDR3 DNA: TGTGCCAGTAGTGCCGGAAGCGGGAGCGTCACAGATACGCAGTATTTT

V gene: TRBV20-1
clone size: -
J gene: TRBJ1-6
D gene: -
CDR3 protein: CSARDSGGANSPLHF
CDR3 DNA: TGCAGTGCTAGAGATTCCGGGGGGGCAAATTCACCCCTCCACTTT

V gene: TRBV18
clone size: once
J gene: TRBJ1-1
D gene: TRBD1
CDR3 protein: CASSPLQGQNTEAFF
CDR3 DNA: TGTGCCAGCTCACCATTACAGGGGCAGAACACTGAAGCTTTCTTT

V gene: TRBV7-2
clone size: -
J gene: TRBJ2-7
D gene: TRBD2
CDR3 protein: CASSLGSGRAAEQYF
CDR3 DNA: TGTGCCAGCAGCTTGGGTAGCGGGAGGGCCGCTGAGCAGTACTTC

V gene: TRBV6-1
clone size: few
J gene: TRBJ2-5
D gene: TRBD2
CDR3 protein: CASSPQRGGLAGGRGETQYF
CDR3 DNA: TGTGCCAGCAGTCCCCAAAGGGGAGGGCTAGCGGGGGGAAGGGGAGAGACCCAGTACTTC

V gene: TRBV7-2
clone size: few
J gene: TRBJ1-6
D gene: TRBD1
CDR3 protein: CASSFIDRGNSPLHF
CDR3 DNA: TGTGCCAGCAGCTTCATAGACAGGGGAAATTCACCCCTCCACTTT

V gene: TRBV6-1
clone size: -
J gene: TRBJ1-3
D gene: TRBD1
CDR3 protein: CASNRDRVFSGNTIYF
CDR3 DNA: TGTGCCAGCAACCGGGACAGGGTCTTCTCTGGAAACACCATATATTTT

V gene: TRBV7-2
clone size: -
J gene: TRBJ1-5
D gene: -
CDR3 protein: CASSLWGQPQHF
CDR3 DNA: TGTGCCAGCAGCTTATGGGGTCAGCCCCAGCATTTT

V gene: TRBV24-1
clone size: -
J gene: TRBJ2-7
D gene: TRBD1
CDR3 protein: CATSDDRGGYEQYF
CDR3 DNA: TGTGCCACCAGTGACGACAGGGGAGGCTACGAGCAGTACTTC

V gene: TRBV20-1
clone size: -
J gene: TRBJ1-3
D gene: -
CDR3 protein: CSAAGAPGNTIYF
CDR3 DNA: TGCAGTGCCGCGGGGGCGCCTGGAAACACCATATATTTT

V gene: TRBV6-2/TRBV6-3
clone size: -
J gene: TRBJ1-1
D gene: -
CDR3 protein: CASSQGREAFF
CDR3 DNA: TGTGCCAGCAGTCAGGGTCGCGAAGCTTTCTTT

V gene: TRBV11-3
clone size: -
J gene: TRBJ2-2
D gene: -
CDR3 protein: CASSYISTGELFF
CDR3 DNA: TGTGCCAGCAGCTACATCTCTACCGGGGAGCTGTTTTTT

V gene: TRBV2
clone size: few
J gene: TRBJ1-6
D gene: TRBD1
CDR3 protein: CASRGVTGGNSPLHF
CDR3 DNA: TGTGCCAGCAGAGGGGTCACAGGGGGGAATTCACCCCTCCACTTT

V gene: TRBV28
clone size: -
J gene: TRBJ2-7
D gene: TRBD1
CDR3 protein: CASSEDRVNEQYF
CDR3 DNA: TGTGCCAGCAGTGAAGACAGGGTAAACGAGCAGTACTTC

V gene: TRBV20-1
clone size: few
J gene: TRBJ2-7
D gene: -
CDR3 protein: CSARFRGNSDEQYF
CDR3 DNA: TGCAGTGCTAGATTCAGAGGCAATTCTGACGAGCAGTACTTC

V gene: TRBV19
clone size: -
J gene: TRBJ2-7
D gene: TRBD1
CDR3 protein: CASSKGGQSYEQYF
CDR3 DNA: TGTGCCAGTAGTAAAGGGGGACAGAGCTACGAGCAGTACTTC

V gene: TRBV20-1
clone size: few
J gene: TRBJ2-4
D gene: -
CDR3 protein: CSAISRSGAKNIQYF
CDR3 DNA: TGCAGTGCCATTAGCCGGAGCGGGGCCAAAAACATTCAGTACTTC

V gene: TRBV30
clone size: -
J gene: TRBJ1-2
D gene: TRBD1
CDR3 protein: CAWGYAGTGKGGYTF
CDR3 DNA: TGTGCCTGGGGGTACGCCGGGACAGGGAAAGGTGGCTACACCTTC

V gene: TRBV7-2
clone size: -
J gene: TRBJ2-3
D gene: -
CDR3 protein: CASSLNGGDTQYF
CDR3 DNA: TGTGCCAGCAGCTTAAACGGTGGAGATACGCAGTATTTT

V gene: TRBV6-1
clone size: -
J gene: TRBJ1-5
D gene: -
CDR3 protein: CASKVGADTNQPQHF
CDR3 DNA: TGTGCCAGCAAAGTAGGCGCTGACACCAATCAGCCCCAGCATTTT

V gene: TRBV4-1
clone size: medium-sized
J gene: TRBJ2-3
D gene: TRBD2
CDR3 protein: CASSQDSTSGARDTQYF
CDR3 DNA: TGCGCCAGCAGCCAAGACTCTACTAGCGGAGCGCGAGATACGCAGTATTTT

V gene: TRBV7-2
clone size: few
J gene: TRBJ1-6
D gene: TRBD1
CDR3 protein: CASTHRDRNSPLHF
CDR3 DNA: TGTGCCAGCACCCACCGGGACAGAAATTCACCCCTCCACTTT

V gene: TRBV6-1
clone size: few
J gene: TRBJ1-3
D gene: -
CDR3 protein: CASREPGPNIGNTIYF
CDR3 DNA: TGTGCCAGCAGAGAACCGGGACCGAATATTGGAAACACCATATATTTT

V gene: TRBV6-2/TRBV6-3
clone size: -
J gene: TRBJ1-1
D gene: -
CDR3 protein: CASSYGKGPLNTEAFF
CDR3 DNA: TGTGCCAGCAGTTACGGTAAAGGGCCGTTGAACACTGAAGCTTTCTTT

V gene: TRBV14
clone size: -
J gene: TRBJ1-1
D gene: -
CDR3 protein: CASSQDLWGTEAFF
CDR3 DNA: TGTGCCAGCAGCCAAGATTTGTGGGGGACTGAAGCTTTCTTT

V gene: TRBV10-1
clone size: -
J gene: TRBJ1-1
D gene: -
CDR3 protein: CASSESRVGDTEAFF
CDR3 DNA: TGCGCCAGCAGTGAGTCGAGGGTAGGGGACACTGAAGCTTTCTTT

V gene: TRBV2
clone size: -
J gene: TRBJ1-2
D gene: -
CDR3 protein: CASWTPRGVYGYTF
CDR3 DNA: TGTGCCAGCTGGACCCCCCGGGGGGTCTATGGCTACACCTTC

V gene: TRBV27
clone size: -
J gene: TRBJ2-2
D gene: -
CDR3 protein: CASSFYGSANTGELFF
CDR3 DNA: TGTGCCAGCAGTTTCTACGGGAGTGCGAACACCGGGGAGCTGTTTTTT

V gene: TRBV27
clone size: -
J gene: TRBJ2-7
D gene: TRBD2
CDR3 protein: CASSSVAGAWDEQYF
CDR3 DNA: TGTGCCAGCAGTTCCGTAGCGGGAGCCTGGGACGAGCAGTACTTC

V gene: TRBV18
clone size: few
J gene: TRBJ1-6
D gene: -
CDR3 protein: CASSPGDKAPLHF
CDR3 DNA: TGTGCCAGCTCACCAGGGGACAAGGCACCCCTCCACTTT

V gene: TRBV6-1
clone size: -
J gene: TRBJ1-2
D gene: -
CDR3 protein: CASSERGAPGNYGYTF
CDR3 DNA: TGTGCCAGCAGTGAGAGGGGGGCTCCAGGAAACTATGGCTACACCTTC

V gene: TRBV7-8
clone size: few
J gene: TRBJ2-5
D gene: TRBD2
CDR3 protein: CASSSRLAGDRETQYF
CDR3 DNA: TGTGCCAGCAGCTCCAGACTAGCGGGAGACCGGGAGACCCAGTACTTC

V gene: TRBV18
clone size: -
J gene: TRBJ1-1
D gene: -
CDR3 protein: CASSEEQGGTEAFF
CDR3 DNA: TGTGCCAGCTCGGAGGAACAGGGAGGGACTGAAGCTTTCTTT

V gene: TRBV7-9
clone size: -
J gene: TRBJ2-2
D gene: -
CDR3 protein: CASLLGVNTGELFF
CDR3 DNA: TGTGCCAGCCTCTTGGGAGTTAACACCGGGGAGCTGTTTTTT

V gene: TRBV7-6
clone size: few
J gene: TRBJ2-5
D gene: TRBD1
CDR3 protein: CASSPSGTVYQETQYF
CDR3 DNA: TGTGCCAGCAGCCCATCCGGGACAGTGTACCAAGAGACCCAGTACTTC

V gene: TRBV28
clone size: -
J gene: TRBJ1-3
D gene: -
CDR3 protein: CASSLGLNSGNTIYF
CDR3 DNA: TGTGCCAGCAGTTTAGGACTGAACTCTGGAAACACCATATATTTT

V gene: TRBV2
clone size: few
J gene: TRBJ1-5
D gene: TRBD1
CDR3 protein: CASSEDRGKNQPQHF
CDR3 DNA: TGTGCCAGCAGTGAAGACAGGGGTAAGAATCAGCCCCAGCATTTT

V gene: TRBV6-1
clone size: few
J gene: TRBJ2-7
D gene: -
CDR3 protein: CASSEGPRGYEQYF
CDR3 DNA: TGTGCCAGCAGTGAAGGGCCTAGGGGCTACGAGCAGTACTTC

V gene: TRBV6-1
clone size: -
J gene: TRBJ1-5
D gene: -
CDR3 protein: CASRDRRQPQHF
CDR3 DNA: TGTGCCAGCAGGGACCGTAGGCAGCCCCAGCATTTT

V gene: TRBV7-2
clone size: -
J gene: TRBJ1-3
D gene: TRBD1
CDR3 protein: CASSPDRVARDTIYF
CDR3 DNA: TGTGCCAGCAGCCCGGACAGGGTCGCCAGGGACACCATATATTTT

V gene: TRBV28
clone size: -
J gene: TRBJ1-2
D gene: TRBD1
CDR3 protein: CASTVMGQGAYYYGYTF
CDR3 DNA: TGTGCCAGCACCGTAATGGGACAGGGGGCTTACTACTATGGCTACACCTTC

V gene: TRBV6-1
clone size: few
J gene: TRBJ1-1
D gene: -
CDR3 protein: CASRTGSEAFF
CDR3 DNA: TGTGCCAGCAGAACAGGATCTGAAGCTTTCTTT

V gene: TRBV19
clone size: -
J gene: TRBJ1-5
D gene: -
CDR3 protein: CASRRVGIGQGQPQHF
CDR3 DNA: TGTGCCAGTCGTAGGGTAGGGATAGGGCAAGGTCAGCCCCAGCATTTT

V gene: TRBV5-1
clone size: -
J gene: TRBJ2-5
D gene: TRBD2
CDR3 protein: CASLSTSGSGETQYF
CDR3 DNA: TGCGCCAGCTTGTCAACTAGCGGGAGTGGGGAGACCCAGTACTTC

V gene: TRBV6-1
clone size: few
J gene: TRBJ1-2
D gene: -
CDR3 protein: CATRQEISYGYTF
CDR3 DNA: TGTGCCACCCGACAGGAAATTTCCTATGGCTACACCTTC

V gene: TRBV6-1
clone size: -
J gene: TRBJ2-7
D gene: TRBD1
CDR3 protein: CASSVDRVYEQYF
CDR3 DNA: TGTGCCAGCAGTGTTGACAGGGTGTACGAGCAGTACTTC

V gene: TRBV2
clone size: -
J gene: TRBJ2-3
D gene: TRBD1
CDR3 protein: CASSEAKAGGADTQYF
CDR3 DNA: TGTGCCAGCAGTGAAGCGAAGGCAGGGGGCGCCGATACGCAGTATTTT

V gene: TRBV19
clone size: few
J gene: TRBJ1-5
D gene: -
CDR3 protein: CASRVRGDQPQHF
CDR3 DNA: TGTGCCAGTAGGGTTAGAGGAGATCAGCCCCAGCATTTT

V gene: TRBV30
clone size: -
J gene: TRBJ1-5
D gene: TRBD1
CDR3 protein: CAWSVLGRGQQPQHF
CDR3 DNA: TGTGCCTGGAGTGTCTTGGGCAGGGGGCAACAGCCCCAGCATTTT